This T cell receptor beta chain was sequenced during a study of T cells after posttransplantation cyclophosphamide. The study, taken as a whole, reports: Skin or GI-infiltrating T cells shared few TRB sequences with blood. TRB clonality was highly associated with recipient CMV seropositivity and reactivation.

On the day of bone marrow donation, the related graft donor provided peripheral blood. The naive gate required viable CD3+CD4+ or CD3+CD8+ cells with CCR7+CD45RA+CD45RO-CD95-CD27+CD28+ phenotype. In germline, CDR1 is LNHNV, CDR2 YYDKDF (reference sequence). The ends lost 0 bases at V and 2 bases at J; junction bases unmatched: 11. This CDR3 has 19 amino acids. Concerning this clone itself: The antigen is undetermined.

Profiling relied on immunoSEQ multiplex PCR, and the TCRdb table lists in-frame clones only, not all of them. The table shows roughly 21,000 clones, with about 98% occurring only once. Material for sequencing was naive CD8+ T cells sorted from PBMCs. This sequence was found in a man aged 35-49 years in good health, CMV-negative, and a related stem cell transplant donor. This rearrangement joins TRBV15 to TRBJ2-3; TRBD2 matches 10 bases. The CDR3 nucleotides are TGTGCCACCAGCAGAGATCTTGGCCTAGCGGGAGTGGCCACAGATACGCAGTATTTT. Translating gives CATSRDLGLAGVATDTQYF.